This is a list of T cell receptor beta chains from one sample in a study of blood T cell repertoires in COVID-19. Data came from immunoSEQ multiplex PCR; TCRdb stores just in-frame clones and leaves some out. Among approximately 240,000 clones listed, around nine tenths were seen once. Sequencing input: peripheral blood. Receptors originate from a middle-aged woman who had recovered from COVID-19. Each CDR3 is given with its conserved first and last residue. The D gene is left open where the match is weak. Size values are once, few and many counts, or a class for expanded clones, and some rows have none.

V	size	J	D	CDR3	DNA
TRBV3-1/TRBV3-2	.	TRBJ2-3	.	CASSQGPLREQLSTDTQYF	TGTGCCAGCAGCCAAGGACCCCTCCGGGAGCAATTGAGCACAGATACGCAGTATTTT
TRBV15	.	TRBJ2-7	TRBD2	CATSRGTSGSYEQYF	TGTGCCACCAGCAGAGGGACTAGCGGTTCCTACGAGCAGTACTTC
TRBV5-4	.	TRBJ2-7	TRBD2	CASSLESGGSFSYEQYF	TGTGCCAGCAGCTTGGAGAGTGGCGGGAGTTTCTCCTACGAGCAGTACTTC
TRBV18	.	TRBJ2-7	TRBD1	CASSPRTGGKEQYF	TGTGCCAGCTCACCCCGGACAGGGGGCAAGGAGCAGTACTTC
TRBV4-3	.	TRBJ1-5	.	CASSLSLQGNQPQHF	TGCGCCAGCAGCCTTAGCCTACAGGGTAATCAGCCCCAGCATTTT
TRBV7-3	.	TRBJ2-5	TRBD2	CASSVSGGGETQYF	TGTGCCAGCAGCGTAAGCGGGGGGGGAGAGACCCAGTACTTC
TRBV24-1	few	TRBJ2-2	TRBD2	CATSDSRTSAGGELFF	TGTGCCACCAGTGATTCTCGGACTAGCGCAGGCGGGGAGCTGTTTTTT
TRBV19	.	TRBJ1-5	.	CASSRQGVPNSNQPQHF	TGTGCCAGTAGTAGGCAGGGCGTACCTAATAGCAATCAGCCCCAGCATTTT
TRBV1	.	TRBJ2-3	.	CTSSQDPPGLAGDTQYF	TGCACCAGCAGCCAAGACCCTCCCGGACTAGCGGGGGATACGCAGTATTTT
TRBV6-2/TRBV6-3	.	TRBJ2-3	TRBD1	CASSSWTGISADTQYF	TGTGCCAGCAGTTCTTGGACAGGGATAAGTGCAGATACGCAGTATTTT
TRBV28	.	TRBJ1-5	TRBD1	CASRGTGGFQPQHF	TGTGCCAGCAGGGGGACAGGGGGCTTTCAGCCCCAGCATTTT
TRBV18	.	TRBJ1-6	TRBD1	CASSPDRGDSPLHF	TGTGCCAGCTCGCCGGACAGGGGAGATTCACCCCTCCACTTT
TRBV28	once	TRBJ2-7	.	CASRPGPGRYEQYF	TGTGCCAGCAGACCAGGCCCCGGTAGGTACGAGCAGTACTTC
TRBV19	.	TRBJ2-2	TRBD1	CASRRDRGTGELFF	TGTGCCAGTCGCCGGGACAGAGGAACCGGGGAGCTGTTTTTT
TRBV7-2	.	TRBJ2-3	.	CASSLEVAVDTQYF	TGTGCCAGCAGCTTAGAGGTAGCGGTAGATACGCAGTATTTT
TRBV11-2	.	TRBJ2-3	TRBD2	CASSLTGTNTDTQYF	TGTGCCAGCAGCCTGACGGGGACTAACACAGATACGCAGTATTTT
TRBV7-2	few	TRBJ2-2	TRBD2	CASSLGLAGGNTGELFF	TGTGCCAGCAGCCTGGGACTAGCGGGAGGGAACACCGGGGAGCTGTTTTTT
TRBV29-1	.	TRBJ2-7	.	CSVGINEQYF	TGCAGCGTCGGGATTAACGAGCAGTACTTC